This note documents a single T cell receptor (beta chain) sequence. Its antigen is currently unknown. Constant-region reverse primers amplified full-length variable regions, followed by semi-nested Nested Universal Primer A PCR. MiXCR was run by TCRdb on the 5' RACE reads, yielding one entry per CDR3 protein. There are about 46,000 distinct CDR3 sequences in the sample; around 28% occur only once, and approximately 2.3% lies in the top ten. Findings of the study overall: Larger-cohort validation covered only one TCR beta V-J rearrangement.

This receptor was obtained from a female donor with breast cancer. The source material was naive CD4+ T cells sorted from blood. Regarding subset: naive CD4+ T cells, CD4+CD45RA+CD25-.

The CDR3 bases are TGTGCCAGCAGCGGACGACAGGGTGTGGATGGCTACACCTTC. It encodes CASSGRQGVDGYTF. J is TRBJ1-2 and V is TRBV3-1; 7 nucleotides agree with TRBD1. This CDR3 has 14 amino acids. The V and J ends lost 5 bases and 6 bases, in that order; junction bases with no gene match: 9. Germline V lookup: CDR1 LGHDT, CDR2 YNNKEL (reference sequence).